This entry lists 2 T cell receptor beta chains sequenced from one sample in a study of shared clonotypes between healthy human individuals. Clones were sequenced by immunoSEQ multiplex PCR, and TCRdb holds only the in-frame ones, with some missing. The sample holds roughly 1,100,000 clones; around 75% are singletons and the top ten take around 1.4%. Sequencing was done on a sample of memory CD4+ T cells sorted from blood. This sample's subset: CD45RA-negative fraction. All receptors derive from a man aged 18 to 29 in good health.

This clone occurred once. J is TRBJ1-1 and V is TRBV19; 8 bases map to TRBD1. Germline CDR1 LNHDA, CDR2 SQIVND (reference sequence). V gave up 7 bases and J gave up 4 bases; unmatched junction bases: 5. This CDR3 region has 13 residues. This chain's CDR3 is CASTLTGGTEAFF. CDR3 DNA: TGTGCCAGTACCCTAACAGGGGGCACTGAAGCTTTCTTT.

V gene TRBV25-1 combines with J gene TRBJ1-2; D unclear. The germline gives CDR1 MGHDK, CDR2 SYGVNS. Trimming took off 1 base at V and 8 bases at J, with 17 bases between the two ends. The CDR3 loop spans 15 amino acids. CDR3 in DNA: TGTGCCAGCAGTGAATTTTCGGCAGTCGGGAACGGCTACACCTTC. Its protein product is CASSEFSAVGNGYTF.